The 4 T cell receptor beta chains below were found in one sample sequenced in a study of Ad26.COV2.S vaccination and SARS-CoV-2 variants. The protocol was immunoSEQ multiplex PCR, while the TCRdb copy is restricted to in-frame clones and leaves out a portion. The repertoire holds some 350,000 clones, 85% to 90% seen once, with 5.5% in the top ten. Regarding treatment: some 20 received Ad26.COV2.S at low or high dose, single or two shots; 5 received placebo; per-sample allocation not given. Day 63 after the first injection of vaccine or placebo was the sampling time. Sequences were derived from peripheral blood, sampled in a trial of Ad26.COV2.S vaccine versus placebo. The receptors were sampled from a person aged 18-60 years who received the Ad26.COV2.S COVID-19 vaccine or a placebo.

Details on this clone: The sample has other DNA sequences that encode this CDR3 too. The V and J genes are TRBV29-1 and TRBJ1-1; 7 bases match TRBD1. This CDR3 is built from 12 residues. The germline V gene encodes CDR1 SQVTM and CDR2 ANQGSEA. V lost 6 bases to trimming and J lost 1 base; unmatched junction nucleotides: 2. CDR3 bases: TGCAGCGTCGGGACAGCGAACACTGAAGCTTTCTTT. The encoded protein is CSVGTANTEAFF.

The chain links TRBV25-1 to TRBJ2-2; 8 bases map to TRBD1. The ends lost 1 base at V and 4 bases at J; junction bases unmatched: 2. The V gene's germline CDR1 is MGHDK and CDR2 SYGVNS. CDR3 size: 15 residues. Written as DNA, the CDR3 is TGTGCCAGCAGTGAATCGGACAGGGCCACCGGGGAGCTGTTTTTT. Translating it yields CASSESDRATGELFF.

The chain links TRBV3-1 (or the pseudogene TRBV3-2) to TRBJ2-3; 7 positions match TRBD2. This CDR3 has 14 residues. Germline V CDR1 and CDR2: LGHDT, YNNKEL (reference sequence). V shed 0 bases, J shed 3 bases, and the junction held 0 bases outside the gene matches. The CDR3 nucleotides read TGTGCCAGCAGCCAAGACGGGAGGACAGATACGCAGTATTTT. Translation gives CASSQDGRTDTQYF.

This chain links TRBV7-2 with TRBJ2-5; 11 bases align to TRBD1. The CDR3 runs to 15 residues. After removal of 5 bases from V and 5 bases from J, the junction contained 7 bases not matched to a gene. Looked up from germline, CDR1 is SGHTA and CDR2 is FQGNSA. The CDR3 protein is CASSNRDRGWETQYF. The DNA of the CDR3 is TGTGCCAGCAGCAATCGGGACAGGGGGTGGGAGACCCAGTACTTC.